The sequence of this TCR beta chain was determined in a study of T cells in localized non-small cell lung cancer. Method: immunoSEQ multiplex PCR; TCRdb's copy keeps in-frame clones and lacks some. Of about 31,000 clones listed, roughly 92% are singletons. Study-wide results and limits: Uninvolved neighboring lung showed the greatest T cell clonality, exceeding tumor. Turning up in adjacent lung were a median around 58 of the top 100 tumor clones. An association was observed between higher blood T cell density and longer overall survival.

About this clone itself: Its antigen is still unknown.

The sample consisted of peripheral blood, taken before any cancer treatment. The sequence was collected from a woman aged 35-70 years with stage I lung adenocarcinoma.

The chain's CDR3 is CASSIWRWPGNTIYF. The CDR3 nucleotides read TGTGCCAGTAGTATTTGGAGATGGCCTGGAAACACCATATATTTT. The chain couples TRBV19 to TRBJ1-3; D call uncertain. Germline loops: CDR1 LNHDA, CDR2 SQIVND (reference sequence). V lost 3 bases to trimming and J lost 2 bases, with 11 bases between them. The length of the CDR3 is 15 residues.